This T cell receptor (beta chain) was sequenced during a study of T-cell reconstitution after alpha-beta-depleted transplantation in children. This clonotype has at least ten counts. V was pared by 8 bases and J by 1 base, with 6 bases between. CDR3 length: 11 amino acids. The germline CDR1 and CDR2 sequences are LGHDT and YNNKEL (reference sequence). Unique molecular identifiers featured in how the TCRbeta library was prepared. TCRdb reprocessed the PCR reads with MiXCR, giving one entry per CDR3 protein. The sample has some 220,000 distinct CDR3 sequences, approximately 9.5% seen once. This sequence originates from a human donor who donated a stem cell graft to a child with acute lymphoblastic leukemia. V usage is TRBV3-1 and J usage is TRBJ2-7; D is unclear. The source was PBMCs from the stem cell graft donor, collected from the stem cell graft. The CDR3: CASGQSYEQYF. In DNA, the CDR3 is TGTGCCAGCGGTCAGTCCTACGAGCAGTACTTC.